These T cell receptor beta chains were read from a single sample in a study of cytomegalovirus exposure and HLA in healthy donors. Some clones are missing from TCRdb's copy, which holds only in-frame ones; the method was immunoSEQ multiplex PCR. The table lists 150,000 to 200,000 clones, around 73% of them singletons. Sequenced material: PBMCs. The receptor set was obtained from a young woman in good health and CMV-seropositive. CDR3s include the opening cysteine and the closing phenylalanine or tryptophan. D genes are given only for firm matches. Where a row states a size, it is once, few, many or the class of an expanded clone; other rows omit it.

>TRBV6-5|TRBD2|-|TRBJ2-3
CASRAGLATDTQYF
TGTGCCAGCAGGGCGGGACTAGCTACAGATACGCAGTATTTT
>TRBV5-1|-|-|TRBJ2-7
CASSAGYEQYF
TGCGCCAGCAGCGCCGGCTACGAGCAGTACTTC
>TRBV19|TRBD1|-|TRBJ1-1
CASNQGANTEAFF
TGTGCCAGTAATCAGGGGGCGAACACTGAAGCTTTCTTT
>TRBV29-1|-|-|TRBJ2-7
CSIQQGIYEQYF
TGCAGCATCCAACAGGGAATCTACGAGCAGTACTTC
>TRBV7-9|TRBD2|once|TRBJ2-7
CASSPGTSGLKSFTYEQYF
TGTGCCAGCAGCCCAGGGACTAGCGGGCTTAAGAGCTTTACCTACGAGCAGTACTTC
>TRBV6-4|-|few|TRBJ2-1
CASRTPGGEQFF
TGTGCCAGCAGGACCCCTGGGGGGGAGCAGTTCTTC
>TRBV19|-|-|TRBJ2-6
CASTLQGNGANVLTF
TGTGCCAGTACCCTCCAGGGAAATGGGGCCAACGTCCTGACTTTC
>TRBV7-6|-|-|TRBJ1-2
CASSPGGGPGYTF
TGTGCCAGCAGCCCCGGGGGGGGGCCTGGCTACACCTTC
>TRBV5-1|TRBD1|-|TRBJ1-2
CASSPWDRRYGYTF
TGCGCCAGCAGCCCCTGGGACAGGAGATATGGCTACACCTTC
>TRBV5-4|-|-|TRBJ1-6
CASSASSPGNSPLHF
TGTGCCAGCAGCGCAAGTTCCCCTGGCAATTCACCCCTCCACTTT
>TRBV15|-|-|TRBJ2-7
CATSRVGSSYEQYF
TGTGCCACCAGCAGAGTTGGCAGCTCCTACGAGCAGTACTTC
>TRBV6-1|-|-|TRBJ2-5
CASTLGPETQYF
TGTGCCAGCACCCTGGGGCCAGAGACCCAGTACTTC
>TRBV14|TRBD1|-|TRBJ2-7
CASSPFQGAYEQYF
TGTGCCAGCAGCCCCTTCCAGGGGGCCTACGAGCAGTACTTC
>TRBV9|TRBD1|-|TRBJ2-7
CASSVGQGLYEQYF
TGTGCCAGCAGCGTAGGACAGGGGTTATACGAGCAGTACTTC
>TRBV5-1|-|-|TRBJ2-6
CASSLEPGSGANVLTF
TGCGCCAGCAGCTTGGAACCAGGGTCTGGGGCCAACGTCCTGACTTTC
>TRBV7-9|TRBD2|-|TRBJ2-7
CASSAKLLAGDTYEQYF
TGTGCCAGCAGCGCAAAACTCCTAGCGGGGGATACCTACGAGCAGTACTTC